This T cell receptor beta chain was sequenced for a study of radiotherapy plus CTLA-4 blockade in lung cancer. The germline V gene encodes CDR1 GTSNPN and CDR2 SVGIG (reference sequence). The CDR3 is 14 amino acids. V lost 4 bases and J lost 8, with 17 bases in between. Produced via immunoSEQ multiplex PCR; TCRdb's table is partial and in-frame only. The repertoire has about 73,000 clones, over 75% of them found once; the top ten carry roughly two fifths. The chain recombines TRBV30 with TRBJ1-4; no clear D gene. The receptor comes from a human donor with non-small cell lung cancer that progressed on radiotherapy plus ipilimumab. The sample in question was peripheral blood, obtained from a patient treated with radiotherapy plus ipilimumab. The DNA for the CDR3 is TGTGCCTGGACCTCGGGAGAACCAACAGAAAAACTGTTTTTT. Protein product: CAWTSGEPTEKLFF.